The 3 T cell receptor beta chains presented below share a single source sample, sequenced in a study of blood T cell repertoires in COVID-19. Only in-frame clones appear in the TCRdb table, and some are missing; sequencing was by immunoSEQ multiplex PCR. The profile shows roughly 59,000 clones, around 80% of them singletons. Sequencing was done on a sample of peripheral blood. These receptors were taken from a human donor in a cohort sampled during active COVID-19.

V and J are TRBV5-1 and TRBJ2-1, with D perhaps TRBD2 (5 bases). The germline V and J ends were trimmed by 0 bases and 8 bases, with 15 bases remaining between them. CDR1 and CDR2 from the germline V gene are SGHRS and YFSETQ. The CDR3 is 15 residues long. CDR3 loop: CASSLELGLSYEQFF. The CDR3 DNA reads TGCGCCAGCAGCTTGGAACTAGGGCTATCCTATGAGCAGTTCTTC.

The chain uses TRBV28 and TRBJ1-4, with D perhaps matching TRBD1 (5 bases). Germline CDR1 is MDHEN and CDR2 is SYDVKM. The CDR3 has 15 residues. V was cut by 3 bases and J by 6 bases, with 14 bases left in between. CDR3 sequence (DNA): TGTGCCAGCAGTTTGATTTTGCGGGGGGATGAAAAACTGTTTTTT. The encoded protein is CASSLILRGDEKLFF.

J is TRBJ2-7 and V is TRBV12-3 or TRBV12-4; no clear D gene. The CDR3 is made up of 13 amino acids. V lost 4 bases, J lost 3 bases, and 10 bases lay in between. CDR3 sequence reads: CASSSDGGYEQYF. CDR3 in DNA: TGTGCCAGCAGTTCCGATGGCGGCTACGAGCAGTACTTC.